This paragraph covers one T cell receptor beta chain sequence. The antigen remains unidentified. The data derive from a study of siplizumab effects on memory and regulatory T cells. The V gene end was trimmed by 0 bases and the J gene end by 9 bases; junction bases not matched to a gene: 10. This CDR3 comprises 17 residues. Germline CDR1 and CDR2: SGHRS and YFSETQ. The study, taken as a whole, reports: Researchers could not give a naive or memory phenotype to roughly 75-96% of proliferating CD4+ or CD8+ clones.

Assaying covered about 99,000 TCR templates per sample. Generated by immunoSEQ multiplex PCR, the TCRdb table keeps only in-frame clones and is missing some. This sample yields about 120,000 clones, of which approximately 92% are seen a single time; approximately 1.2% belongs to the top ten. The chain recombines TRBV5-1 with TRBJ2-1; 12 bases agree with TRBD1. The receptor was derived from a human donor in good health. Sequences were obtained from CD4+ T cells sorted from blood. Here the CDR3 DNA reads TGCGCCAGCAGCTTGGTCTCAGCCGGGACAGGGGGCTTTGAGCAGTTCTTC. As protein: CASSLVSAGTGGFEQFF.